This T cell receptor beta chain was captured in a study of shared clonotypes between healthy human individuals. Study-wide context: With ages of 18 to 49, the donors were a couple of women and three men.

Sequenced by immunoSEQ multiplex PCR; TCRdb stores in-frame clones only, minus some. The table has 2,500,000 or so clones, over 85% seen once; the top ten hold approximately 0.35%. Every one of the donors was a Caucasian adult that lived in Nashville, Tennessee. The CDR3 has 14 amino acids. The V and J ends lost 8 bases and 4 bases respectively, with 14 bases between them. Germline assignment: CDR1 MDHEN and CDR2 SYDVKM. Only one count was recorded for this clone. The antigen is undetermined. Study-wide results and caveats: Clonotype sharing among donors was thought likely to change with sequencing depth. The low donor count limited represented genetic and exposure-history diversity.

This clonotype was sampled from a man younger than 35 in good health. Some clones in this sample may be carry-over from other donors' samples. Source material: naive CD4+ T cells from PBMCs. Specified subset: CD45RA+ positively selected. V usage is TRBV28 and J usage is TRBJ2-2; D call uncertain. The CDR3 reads CASGRLGFTGELFF. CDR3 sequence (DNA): TGTGCCAGCGGCCGCTTGGGGTTCACCGGGGAGCTGTTTTTT.